Following are 2 T cell receptor beta chains from one sample sequenced in a study of blood T cell repertoires in COVID-19 (dated by TCRdb to about 2020). Libraries were constructed by the immunoSEQ multiplex PCR assay. The table was pulled from immuneACCESS by TCRdb, which kept in-frame rearrangements only. Such tables lose some clones; where checked, under half of the loss comes from unresolved V genes, and the rest has no known cause. This sample has approximately 140,000 clones in its table, and over 70% of those were observed once. The biggest ten clones account for 10% to 13% of the sample. The sequencing input was peripheral blood. These TCRs come from a man between 60 and 75 years old with active or convalescent COVID-19.

The chain employs TRBV30 and TRBJ2-7, with 10 bases fitting TRBD1. Per germline, CDR1 GTSNPN and CDR2 SVGIG (reference sequence). CDR3 length: 15 residues. Trimming removed 0 bases from V and 2 bases from J; junction bases left unmatched: 4. Written as DNA, the CDR3 is TGTGCCTGGAGTGTCCGGGACAGGGGCGCCTACGAGCAGTACTTC. Amino acid sequence: CAWSVRDRGAYEQYF.

The sample holds one count of this clone. V usage is TRBV27 and J usage is TRBJ1-6; D remains unclear. This CDR3 has 13 amino acids. Trimming took 5 bases from V and 4 from J, leaving 6 bases between them. CDR1 MNHEY and CDR2 SMNVEV come from the germline V gene (reference sequence). The DNA for the CDR3 is TGTGCCAGCAGTCCGAGTTATAATTCACCCCTCCACTTT. It is translated as CASSPSYNSPLHF.